This TCR beta chain was sequenced during a study of regulatory T cells in long-lasting Graves disease. This clonotype has at least ten counts. Construction of the TCR beta libraries employed iRepertoire HTBI primers in conjunction with Arm-PCR of CDR3 regions. In the study's own analysis: Sample data revealed about 62 TRBV and roughly 13 TRBJ segments. TCRdb reprocessed the multiplex PCR reads via MiXCR and lists one record per CDR3 protein. For this entry, the V and J calls and clone size follow TCRdb and not the study's own pipeline. The sample includes approximately 300,000 distinct CDR3 sequences, 15% to 20% of them seen just once. The time point is: newly diagnosed GD, antithyroid drugs for less than 3 months. Generation of the TCR library employed RNA extracted from PBMCs. Looked up from germline, CDR1 is MDHEN and CDR2 is SYDVKM. V was clipped by 3 bases and J by 3 bases; unmatched bases: 3. The CDR3 is made up of 14 amino acids.

This TCR came from a female donor with Graves disease. The specimen comprised peripheral blood mononuclear cells (PBMCs), sampled at new diagnosis, from a patient treated with antithyroid drugs. V usage is TRBV28 and J usage is TRBJ2-7; 9 bases fit TRBD2. The CDR3 sequence: CASSLLAGNYEQYF. CDR3 DNA: TGTGCCAGCAGTTTGCTAGCGGGGAACTACGAGCAGTACTTC.